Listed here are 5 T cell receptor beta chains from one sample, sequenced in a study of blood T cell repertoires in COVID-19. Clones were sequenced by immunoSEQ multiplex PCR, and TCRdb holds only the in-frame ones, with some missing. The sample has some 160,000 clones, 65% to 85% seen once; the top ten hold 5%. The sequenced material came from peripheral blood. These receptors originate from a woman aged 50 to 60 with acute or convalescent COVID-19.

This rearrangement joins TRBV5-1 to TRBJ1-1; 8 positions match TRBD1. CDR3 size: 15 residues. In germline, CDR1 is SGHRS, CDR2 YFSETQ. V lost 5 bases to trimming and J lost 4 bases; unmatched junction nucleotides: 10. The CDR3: CASSFGQGGGTEAFF. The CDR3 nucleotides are TGCGCCAGCAGTTTTGGACAGGGCGGTGGCACTGAAGCTTTCTTT.

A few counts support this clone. DNA for the CDR3: TGTGCCAGTAGGGCCACAGGGGCACCTAACTATGGCTACACCTTC. Translating it yields CASRATGAPNYGYTF. The rearrangement links TRBV19 to TRBJ1-2; the match to TRBD1 covers 7 bases. The V and J ends lost 6 bases and 0 bases, in that order; junction bases with no gene match: 7. Germline V gene data show CDR1 as LNHDA and CDR2 as SQIVND (reference sequence). The CDR3 is 15 residues long.

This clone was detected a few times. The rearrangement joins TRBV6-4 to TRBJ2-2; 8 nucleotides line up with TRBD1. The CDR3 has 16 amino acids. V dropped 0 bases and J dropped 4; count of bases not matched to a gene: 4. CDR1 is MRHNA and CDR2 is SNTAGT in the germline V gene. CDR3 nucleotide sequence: TGTGCCAGCAGTGACTCCCCAGGGGGCGGCACCGGGGAGCTGTTTTTT. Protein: CASSDSPGGGTGELFF.

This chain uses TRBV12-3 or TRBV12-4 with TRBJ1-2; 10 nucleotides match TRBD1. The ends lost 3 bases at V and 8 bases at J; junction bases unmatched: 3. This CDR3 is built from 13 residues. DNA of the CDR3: TGTGCCAGCAGTTTGGGGGACAGGGGCGGCTACACCTTC. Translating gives CASSLGDRGGYTF.

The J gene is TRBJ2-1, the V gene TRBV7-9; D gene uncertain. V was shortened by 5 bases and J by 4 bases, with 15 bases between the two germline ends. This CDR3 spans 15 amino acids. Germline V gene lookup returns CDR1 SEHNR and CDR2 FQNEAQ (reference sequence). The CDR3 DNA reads TGTGCCAGCAGCCCCAGACTCCTAGAGTACAATGAGCAGTTCTTC. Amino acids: CASSPRLLEYNEQFF. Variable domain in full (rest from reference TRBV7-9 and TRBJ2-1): DTGVSQNPRHKITKRGQNVTFRCDPISEHNRLYWYRQTLGQGPEFLTYFQNEAQLEKSRLLSDRFSAERPKGSFSTLEIQRTEQGDSAMYLCASSPRLLEYNEQFFGPGTRLTVL.